This T cell receptor beta chain was sequenced for a study of blood T cell repertoires in COVID-19. On the study more broadly: Researchers got acute and convalescent COVID-19 samples from the United States, Italy and Spain. T cells, B-cell-depleted T cells, or PBMCs supplied cDNA or gDNA.

Original analysis: Amplification with reference gene primers provided the estimates of nucleated cell counts. Measured with immunoSEQ multiplex PCR; TCRdb has only the in-frame clones, and not every one. V and J calls and clone size are given by that table; D and trimming were obtained from the DNA. The repertoire holds 50,000 to 75,000 clones, with 88% as singletons. Trimming took off 2 bases at V and 2 bases at J, with 9 bases between the two ends. CDR1 is MGHRA and CDR2 is YSYEKL in the germline V gene. The CDR3 runs to 14 residues. Sequencing was done on a sample of peripheral blood. This sequence was found in a woman aged 50 to 60 with active or convalescent COVID-19. This chain uses TRBV4-1 with TRBJ2-5, with D tentatively TRBD2 (5 bases). CDR3 DNA: TGCGCCAGCAGCCAAAGCGGACCTCAAGAGACCCAGTACTTC. Its translation is CASSQSGPQETQYF.